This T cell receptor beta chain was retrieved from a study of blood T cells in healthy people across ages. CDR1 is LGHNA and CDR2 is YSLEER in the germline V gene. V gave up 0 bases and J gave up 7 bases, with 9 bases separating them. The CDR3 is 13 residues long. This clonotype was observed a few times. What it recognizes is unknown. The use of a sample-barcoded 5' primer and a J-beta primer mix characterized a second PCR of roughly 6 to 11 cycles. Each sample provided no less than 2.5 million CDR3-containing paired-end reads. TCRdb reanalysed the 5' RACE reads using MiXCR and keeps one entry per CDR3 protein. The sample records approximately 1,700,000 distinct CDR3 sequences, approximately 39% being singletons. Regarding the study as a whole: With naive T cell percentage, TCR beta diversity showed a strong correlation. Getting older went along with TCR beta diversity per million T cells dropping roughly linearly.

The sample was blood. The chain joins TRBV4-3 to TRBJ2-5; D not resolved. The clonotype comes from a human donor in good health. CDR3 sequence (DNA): TGCGCCAGCAGCCAAGAGTTGGGTCCGACCCAGTACTTC. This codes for CASSQELGPTQYF.